This entry lists 28 T cell receptor beta chains sequenced from one sample in a study of PD-1 blockade in classical Hodgkin lymphoma. After autologous stem cell transplantation all patients relapsed, and prior brentuximab vedotin exposure differed between cohorts. Assay: immunoSEQ multiplex PCR; the TCRdb copy retains only in-frame clones and omits some. The sample lists about 18,000 clones; 75% to 90% were seen once. This specimen consisted of peripheral blood mononuclear cells (PBMCs), obtained at baseline. All receptors come from a human donor with classical Hodgkin lymphoma.

The chain links TRBV9 to TRBJ2-5; a possible D gene is TRBD1 (6 bases). With the DNA end fitting TRBJ2-7 better, the J assignment may be wrong. The CDR3 contains 14 residues. Germline loops: CDR1 SGDLS, CDR2 YYNGEE. CDR3 coding DNA: TGTGCCAGCAGCGTAGGGACAGCCACCTACGAGCAGTACTTC. Translated, it gives CASSVGTATYEQYF.

With respect to this clone: The junction differs from germline at one of its ends, possibly a read error. The chain couples TRBV2 to TRBJ2-7, with 7 nucleotides matching TRBD1. The germline gives CDR1 SNHLY, CDR2 FYNNEI. This CDR3 spans 11 amino acids. The CDR3 DNA follows: TGTGCCAGCAGTATAGACAGGGAGCCGTACTTC. Amino acid sequence: CASSIDREPYF.

The chain is built from TRBV11-2 and TRBJ2-3; no definite D call. V shed 5 bases and J shed 7 bases, with 22 bases lying between them. CDR3 length: 16 amino acids. The germline V gene encodes CDR1 SGHAT and CDR2 FQNNGV. The CDR3 nucleotides are TGTGCCAGCAGCCCCGCCGGGTCCCTCTCCCCATATACGCAGTATTTT. Translating gives CASSPAGSLSPYTQYF.

The V gene is TRBV6-6, the J gene TRBJ2-5, with D possibly TRBD1 on 6 matching bases. The CDR3 extends over 13 amino acids. CDR1 is MNHNY, CDR2 SVGAGI, per germline (reference sequence). V was shortened by 5 bases and J by 2 bases, with 9 bases between the two germline ends. The CDR3 here is CASSKQGQETQYF. CDR3 sequence (DNA): TGTGCCAGCAGTAAACAGGGACAAGAGACCCAGTACTTC.

This clone has just one count. The V and J genes are TRBV6-1 and TRBJ1-4; the D gene is possibly TRBD1 (5 bases). Looked up from germline, CDR1 is MNHNS and CDR2 is SASEGT. CDR3 length equals 12 residues. V lost 7 bases to trimming and J lost 7 bases, with 10 bases between them. CDR3 DNA: TGTGCCAGCACCGGGGCCCTTGAAAAACTGTTTTTT. This sequence encodes CASTGALEKLFF.

The rearrangement joins TRBV19 to TRBJ1-5; D gene ambiguous. Deletions cut 8 bases from V and 2 bases from J, with 13 bases between. This CDR3 is 14 amino acids long. Germline assignment: CDR1 LNHDA and CDR2 SQIVND (reference sequence). For the CDR3, the DNA is TGTGCCAGTTTGGGGAAGTACGGCAATCAGCCCCAGCATTTT. As protein: CASLGKYGNQPQHF. Based on the CDR3 plus reference TRBV19 and TRBJ1-5, the full variable domain is DGGITQSPKYLFRKEGQNVTLSCEQNLNHDAMYWYRQDPGQGLRLIYYSQIVNDFQKGDIAEGYSVSREKKESFPLTVTSAQKNPTAFYLCASLGKYGNQPQHFGDGTRLSIL.

The V gene is TRBV7-2, the J gene TRBJ2-7; 10 bases agree with TRBD1. This CDR3 spans 15 amino acids. V shed 1 base and J 4 bases; nucleotides not matched to a gene: 4. Looked up from germline, CDR1 is SGHTA and CDR2 is FQGNSA. DNA for the CDR3: TGTGCCAGCAGCTTAGGGGGGGACAGGGGATACGAGCAGTACTTC. This sequence encodes CASSLGGDRGYEQYF.

The chain is built from TRBV7-3 and TRBJ2-7; TRBD2 is a possible D gene (6 bases). V shed 1 base and J shed 2 bases, with 12 bases lying between them. Germline values: CDR1 SGHTA, CDR2 FQGTGA. This CDR3 comprises 15 residues. CDR3 coding DNA: TGTGCCAGCAGCTTAAAGGGCGGGATGGCCTACGAGCAGTACTTC. Protein sequence: CASSLKGGMAYEQYF. Full variable domain (rest looked up from reference TRBV7-3 and TRBJ2-7): GAGVSQTPSNKVTEKGKYVELRCDPISGHTALYWYRQSLGQGPEFLIYFQGTGAADDSGLPNDRFFAVRPEGSVSTLKIQRTERGDSAVYLCASSLKGGMAYEQYFGPGTRLTVT.

This clone has more than one count but fewer than ten. V gene TRBV15 combines with J gene TRBJ1-3; D uncertain. The V end was cut by 0 bases, the J end by 2 bases, with 11 bases between. The CDR3 extends over 16 amino acids. CDR1 and CDR2 from the germline V gene are LNHNV and YYDKDF (reference sequence). The CDR3 loop reads CATSRDLGFAGNTIYF. The CDR3 DNA is TGTGCCACCAGCAGAGATCTGGGGTTTGCTGGAAACACCATATATTTT.

The genes are TRBV2 and TRBJ2-5; 11 bases line up with TRBD2. The CDR3 sequence is 19 residues long. J lost 5 bases, V lost 4 bases, and 18 bases had no gene match. The germline gives CDR1 SNHLY, CDR2 FYNNEI. The CDR3 loop reads CASSVSTSGKGTLKETQYF. CDR3 coding DNA: TGTGCCAGCAGTGTATCGACTAGCGGGAAGGGGACCCTCAAGGAGACCCAGTACTTC.

This sequence joins TRBV11-2 and TRBJ2-1; 9 bases align to TRBD2. Germline CDR1 and CDR2: SGHAT and FQNNGV. V trimming: 2 bases; J trimming: 5 bases; junction bases outside the gene matches: 1. The CDR3 runs to 14 residues. The CDR3 nucleotides read TGTGCCAGCAGCTTACCTAGCGGGAACAATGAGCAGTTCTTC. Translated: CASSLPSGNNEQFF.

V and J are TRBV16 and TRBJ1-5; the D gene is possibly TRBD1 (6 bases). The V gene lost 0 bases and the J gene lost 7 bases, with 13 bases spanning the gap. Germline assignment: CDR1 KGHSY and CDR2 FQNENV. This CDR3 is 15 amino acids long. CDR3 in amino acids: CASSQSSAGAQPQHF. CDR3 bases: TGTGCCAGCAGCCAATCGTCGGCAGGGGCCCAGCCCCAGCATTTT.

The J gene is TRBJ1-5, the V gene TRBV6-1; 8 nucleotides align to TRBD1. CDR1 and CDR2 from the germline V gene are MNHNS and SASEGT. V was pared by 9 bases and J by 10 bases, with 11 bases of the junction left unmatched. The CDR3 is 13 amino acids. The CDR3 region is CASVGQAGNPQHF. The CDR3 DNA sequence: TGTGCCAGTGTGGGACAGGCCGGTAATCCCCAGCATTTT.

The J gene is TRBJ2-7, the V gene TRBV13; D unresolved. Trimming took 6 bases from V and 6 from J, leaving 21 bases between them. The length of the CDR3 is 15 residues. Germline V gives CDR1 PRHDT, CDR2 FYEKMQ (reference sequence). The CDR3 sequence: CASSFGPGVRREQYF. The CDR3 DNA is TGTGCCAGCAGTTTTGGCCCCGGAGTCCGGCGCGAGCAGTACTTC.

The chain recombines TRBV27 with TRBJ2-1; D gene ambiguous. The CDR3 covers 14 residues. V lost 4 bases and J lost 7, with 14 bases in between. From germline, CDR1 is MNHEY and CDR2 SMNVEV (reference sequence). Written as DNA, the CDR3 is TGTGCCAGCAGTTCGAACAAAGACGGTAATGAGCAGTTCTTC. It encodes CASSSNKDGNEQFF.

V and J are TRBV9 and TRBJ2-3; TRBD1 matches at 7 bases. The ends lost 2 bases at V and 0 bases at J; junction bases unmatched: 3. The CDR3 spans 15 residues. Per the germline V gene, CDR1 is SGDLS and CDR2 is YYNGEE. CDR3 region: CASSVTGLSTDTQYF. CDR3 bases: TGTGCCAGCAGCGTGACAGGGCTAAGCACAGATACGCAGTATTTT.

The chain has TRBV5-1 and TRBJ1-3, with a weak D call TRBD1 (6 bases). Per germline, CDR1 SGHRS and CDR2 YFSETQ. The CDR3 is 16 residues long. V dropped 4 bases and J dropped 0 bases, with 14 bases sitting between them. CDR3 sequence (DNA): TGCGCCAGCAGCCCACCGGGACAAAACTCTGGAAACACCATATATTTT. It is translated as CASSPPGQNSGNTIYF. Filled out from reference TRBV5-1 and TRBJ1-3, the complete variable domain reads KAGVTQTPRYLIKTRGQQVTLSCSPISGHRSVSWYQQTPGQGLQFLFEYFSETQRNKGNFPGRFSGRQFSNSRSEMNVSTLELGDSALYLCASSPPGQNSGNTIYFGEGSWLTVV.

The V call is TRBV14, the J call TRBJ1-6; D gene uncertain. The CDR3 is 14 amino acids. The germline V gene encodes CDR1 SGHDN and CDR2 FVKESK. V lost 1 base, J lost 10 bases, and 11 bases lay in between. In nucleotides, the CDR3 is TGTGCCAGCAGCCAAGTATACGGAGGATCACCCCTCCACTTT. Its protein is CASSQVYGGSPLHF.

The chain carries TRBV30 and TRBJ1-3; unclear D gene. The CDR3 is 14 residues long. Germline V gene lookup returns CDR1 GTSNPN and CDR2 SVGIG (reference sequence). V lost 4 bases and J 0 bases, leaving 10 bases between the germline ends. CDR3 protein: CAWKVTFSGNTIYF. The DNA of the CDR3 is TGTGCCTGGAAAGTAACCTTCTCTGGAAACACCATATATTTT. Full variable domain (rest looked up from reference TRBV30 and TRBJ1-3): SQTIHQWPATLVQPVGSPLSLECTVEGTSNPNLYWYRQAAGRGLQLLFYSVGIGQISSEVPQNLSASRPQDRQFILSSKKLLLSDSGFYLCAWKVTFSGNTIYFGEGSWLTVV.

The chain couples TRBV18 to TRBJ1-6; possible D gene TRBD1, 5 bases. Germline lookup yields CDR1 KGHSH and CDR2 LQKENI. The CDR3 sequence is 18 residues long. Trimming stripped 4 bases from V and 7 bases from J, with 23 bases between. CDR3 DNA: TGTGCCAGCTCACAGACACCAAACCGGGTCCCAGGGAATTCACCCCTCCACTTT. It codes for CASSQTPNRVPGNSPLHF.

The chain joins TRBV7-3 to TRBJ2-3, with D maybe TRBD2 (6 bases). V was trimmed by 2 bases and J by 7 bases, leaving 10 bases between them. Per germline, CDR1 SGHTA and CDR2 FQGTGA. This CDR3 region has 13 residues. The CDR3 DNA reads TGTGCCAGCAGCTTAGGGGACTTTCATACGCAGTATTTT. Translated: CASSLGDFHTQYF. Using reference TRBV7-3 and TRBJ2-3 for the parts outside the CDR3, the full variable domain is GAGVSQTPSNKVTEKGKYVELRCDPISGHTALYWYRQSLGQGPEFLIYFQGTGAADDSGLPNDRFFAVRPEGSVSTLKIQRTERGDSAVYLCASSLGDFHTQYFGPGTRLTVL.

V gene TRBV2 combines with J gene TRBJ2-1, with 7 bases identical to TRBD1. Germline CDR1 is SNHLY and CDR2 is FYNNEI. V lost 1 base to trimming and J lost 6 bases; unmatched junction nucleotides: 3. The CDR3 sequence is 14 residues long. The CDR3 region has the DNA TGTGCCAGCAGTGAAGTAGCAGGGGGCAATGAGCAGTTCTTC. This translates into CASSEVAGGNEQFF.

The chain has TRBV11-3 and TRBJ1-1, with D possibly being TRBD1 (5 bases). Germline CDR1 reads SGHNT; CDR2 reads YENEEA. The length of the CDR3 is 13 residues. V was pared by 1 base and J by 10 bases, with 13 bases between. The CDR3 DNA follows: TGTGCCAGCAGCTTAGGGGGCGAATACGGAGCTTTCTTT. Its translation: CASSLGGEYGAFF.

CDR3 coding DNA: TGTGCCAGCAGCGCTATGGGGTTGGCGGGAGACGAGCAGTACTTC. It yields the protein CASSAMGLAGDEQYF. The chain combines TRBV9 with TRBJ2-7, with 7 nucleotides matching TRBD2. The length of the CDR3 is 15 residues. Germline lookup yields CDR1 SGDLS and CDR2 YYNGEE. V was pared by 3 bases and J by 5 bases, with 11 bases of the junction left unmatched.

In its sample, this clone ranks as medium-sized (0.01 to 0.1%). This rearrangement joins TRBV15 to TRBJ1-2, with D unclear. There are 11 residues in the CDR3. V lost 3 bases to trimming and J lost 8 bases, with 7 bases between them. Germline V CDR1 and CDR2: LNHNV, YYDKDF (reference sequence). CDR3 sequence: CATSRGRGYTF. Written as DNA, the CDR3 is TGTGCCACCAGCAGGGGCCGGGGCTACACCTTC. The variable domain in full, completed from reference TRBV15 and TRBJ1-2, reads DAMVIQNPRYQVTQFGKPVTLSCSQTLNHNVMYWYQQKSSQAPKLLFHYYDKDFNNEADTPDNFQSRRPNTSFCFLDIRSPGLGDTAMYLCATSRGRGYTFGSGTRLTVV.

The J gene is TRBJ2-7, the V gene TRBV15, with a weak D call TRBD2 (6 bases). Germline CDR1 and CDR2: LNHNV and YYDKDF (reference sequence). The CDR3 sequence is 16 residues long. Trimming stripped 1 base from V and 2 bases from J, with 15 bases between. The CDR3 sequence is CATSRGPGSRPYEQYF. CDR3 coding DNA: TGTGCCACCAGCAGAGGACCCGGGAGTAGGCCCTACGAGCAGTACTTC.

The J gene is TRBJ2-2, the V gene TRBV5-6; either TRBD1 or TRBD2 may fit D (5 bases each). The V end lost 4 bases, the J end lost 4 bases, and 14 bases lay between the germline ends. The CDR3 has 15 amino acids. From germline, CDR1 is SGHDT and CDR2 YYEEEE. CDR3 bases: TGTGCCAGCAGCCTGCAGGGACCGAGCACCGGGGAGCTGTTTTTT. It translates to CASSLQGPSTGELFF.

This chain links TRBV27 with TRBJ1-5; D remains unclear. The CDR3 contains 16 residues. Germline assignment: CDR1 MNHEY and CDR2 SMNVEV (reference sequence). V lost 2 bases and J lost 4, with 15 bases in between. The DNA for the CDR3 is TGTGCCAGCAGTTTAAAATTTCGGACCCAAAATCAGCCCCAGCATTTT. This encodes CASSLKFRTQNQPQHF.